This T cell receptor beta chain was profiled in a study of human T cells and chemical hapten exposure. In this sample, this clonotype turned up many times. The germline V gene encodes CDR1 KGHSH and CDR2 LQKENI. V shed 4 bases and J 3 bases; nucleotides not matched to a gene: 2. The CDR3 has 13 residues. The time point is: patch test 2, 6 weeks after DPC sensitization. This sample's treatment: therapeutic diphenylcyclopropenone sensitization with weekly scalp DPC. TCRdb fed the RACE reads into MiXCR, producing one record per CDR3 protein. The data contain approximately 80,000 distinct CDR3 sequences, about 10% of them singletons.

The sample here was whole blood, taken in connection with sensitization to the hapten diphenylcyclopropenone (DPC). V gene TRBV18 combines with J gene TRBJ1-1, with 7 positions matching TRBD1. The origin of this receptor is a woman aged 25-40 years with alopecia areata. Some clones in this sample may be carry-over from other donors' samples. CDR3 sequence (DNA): TGTGCCAGCTCACATGACAGGGACACTGAAGCTTTCTTT. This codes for CASSHDRDTEAFF.